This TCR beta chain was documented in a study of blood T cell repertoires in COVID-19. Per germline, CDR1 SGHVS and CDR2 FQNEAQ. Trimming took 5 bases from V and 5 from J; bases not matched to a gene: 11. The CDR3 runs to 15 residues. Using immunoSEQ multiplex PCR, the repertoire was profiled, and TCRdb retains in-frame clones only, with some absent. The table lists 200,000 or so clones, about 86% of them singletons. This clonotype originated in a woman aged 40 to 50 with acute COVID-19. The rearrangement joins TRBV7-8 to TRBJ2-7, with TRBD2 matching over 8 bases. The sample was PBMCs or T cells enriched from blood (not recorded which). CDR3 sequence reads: CASSTRGGTIHEQYF. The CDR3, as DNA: TGTGCCAGCAGCACCCGCGGGGGGACCATCCACGAGCAGTACTTC.